A single sample gave rise to the 20 T cell receptor beta chains below, sequenced in a study of neurological immune-mediated disorders. Each CDR3 protein gets one entry after TCRdb re-called the 5' RACE reads with MiXCR. The sample comprises tens of thousands of distinct CDR3 sequences, 3% to 4.5% of which are singletons, and around 3.1% rests with the top ten. The sequenced sample was PBMCs. These receptors were collected from a woman in her 50s with multiple sclerosis.

The chain links TRBV27 to TRBJ1-2; 12 bases are a match to TRBD1. The V and J ends lost 8 bases and 10 bases, in that order; junction bases with no gene match: 17. This CDR3 spans 16 amino acids. Germline V lookup: CDR1 MNHEY, CDR2 SMNVEV (reference sequence). The CDR3 DNA is TGTGCCAGCGGCCCCGGGACAGGGGGCGGAGGGCTCGACTACACCTTC. This codes for CASGPGTGGGGLDYTF.

This clonotype was picked up many times. J is TRBJ1-5 and V is TRBV20-1; D unresolved. V shed 1 base and J shed 3 bases, with 7 bases lying between them. The CDR3 consists of 13 residues. CDR1 and CDR2 from the germline V gene are DFQATT and SNEGSKA (reference sequence). CDR3 region: CSARGRVNQPQHF. The CDR3 coding sequence is TGCAGTGCTAGAGGACGTGTCAATCAGCCCCAGCATTTT.

This clonotype was seen at least ten times. The genes are TRBV6-5 and TRBJ1-5; no clear D. The CDR3 sequence is 13 residues long. Germline V CDR1 and CDR2: MNHEY, SVGAGI. V shed 5 bases and J shed 4 bases, with 9 bases lying between them. CDR3 nucleotides: TGTGCCAGCAGTAACAAAGAGAATCAGCCCCAGCATTTT. Its protein is CASSNKENQPQHF.

The sample holds many counts of this clonotype. The rearrangement links TRBV20-1 to TRBJ1-5; D unclear. V lost 0 bases and J lost 7, with 10 bases in between. Per germline, CDR1 DFQATT and CDR2 SNEGSKA (reference sequence). The CDR3 has 13 amino acids. The CDR3 sequence: CSARDTFRQPQHF. The CDR3, as DNA: TGCAGTGCTAGAGATACTTTTAGGCAGCCCCAGCATTTT.

For this clonotype: This could be a read error, since a much larger clone is one nucleotide away. The V call is TRBV6-1, the J call TRBJ2-5; TRBD1 aligns across 9 bases. CDR3 length: 14 amino acids. V lost 10 bases and J lost 7; bases outside the gene matches: 13. The germline gives CDR1 MNHNS, CDR2 SASEGT. CDR3 residues: CAILLRTGEGTQYF. Here the CDR3 DNA reads TGTGCCATCCTCCTACGGACAGGGGAAGGGACCCAGTACTTC.

This clonotype was counted ten times or more. This chain uses TRBV6-5 with TRBJ2-5; TRBD2 matches at 9 bases. Germline CDR1 MNHEY, CDR2 SVGAGI. V lost 10 bases to trimming and J lost 1 base; unmatched junction nucleotides: 7. The CDR3 loop spans 14 amino acids. The CDR3 DNA follows: TGTGCCACGGGGGGACTAGCAGTCCAAGAGACCCAGTACTTC. It yields the protein CATGGLAVQETQYF.

This clonotype has only a few counts. The chain employs TRBV12-3 or TRBV12-4 and TRBJ1-2; 11 bases fit TRBD1. This CDR3 has 17 amino acids. Germline trimming cut 3 bases from V and 1 base from J; bases unmatched to any gene: 7. The CDR3 is CASSFLFGTGGNYGYTF. In DNA form, the CDR3 reads TGTGCCAGCAGTTTCTTATTCGGGACAGGGGGTAACTATGGCTACACCTTC.

The table lists this clonotype with many counts. The genes are TRBV12-3 or TRBV12-4 and TRBJ1-2; 9 bases line up with TRBD1. The length of the CDR3 is 14 residues. Trimming took 5 bases from V and 5 from J; bases not matched to a gene: 6. CDR3 DNA sequence: TGTGCCAGCAGTGGGGGACAGGGCGGTTATGGCTACACCTTC. This translates into CASSGGQGGYGYTF.

This clonotype was observed at least ten times. The chain carries TRBV20-1 and TRBJ2-6; D gene ambiguous. The germline V gene has CDR1 DFQATT and CDR2 SNEGSKA (reference sequence). Trimming left V 0 bases short and J 0 bases short, with 6 bases between. The CDR3 has 15 amino acids. CDR3 DNA sequence: TGCAGTGCTAGAGAGGGGATCTCTGGGGCCAACGTCCTGACTTTC. It yields the protein CSAREGISGANVLTF.

This clonotype has ten or more counts. This chain joins TRBV9 and TRBJ2-7, with 11 bases matching TRBD2. V dropped 2 bases and J dropped 3; count of bases not matched to a gene: 4. The CDR3 spans 15 residues. Germline V lookup: CDR1 SGDLS, CDR2 YYNGEE. Written as DNA, the CDR3 is TGTGCCAGCAGCGTGGCCGGGACTAGCGGCTACGAGCAGTACTTC. It encodes CASSVAGTSGYEQYF.

This clonotype was recorded many times. This chain uses TRBV5-7 with TRBJ2-1, with D perhaps matching TRBD1 (5 bases). TRBV5-7 is filed as an ORF, its function uncertain. Trimming took off 0 bases at V and 9 bases at J, with 13 bases between the two ends. This CDR3 has 14 residues. Here the CDR3 reads CASSLAMERGEQFF. The CDR3 region has the DNA TGTGCCAGCAGCTTGGCAATGGAAAGGGGTGAGCAGTTCTTC.

This clonotype has ten or more counts. The chain joins TRBV7-3 to TRBJ1-1, with D possibly being TRBD1 (5 bases). CDR3 length: 14 amino acids. The germline V and J ends were trimmed by 4 bases and 3 bases, with 12 bases remaining between them. The germline gives CDR1 SGHTA, CDR2 FQGTGA. The CDR3 region has the DNA TGTGCCAGCAGCTATGGGGGTTCCGACACTGAAGCTTTCTTT. It specifies CASSYGGSDTEAFF.

There are many counts of this clonotype. V is TRBV7-2 and J is TRBJ1-6, with D possibly TRBD1 on 5 matching bases. The CDR3 length is 18 residues. V was shortened by 5 bases and J by 0 bases, with 17 bases between the two germline ends. CDR1 and CDR2 from the germline V gene are SGHTA and FQGNSA. The CDR3 reads CASSAQVGGSSYNSPLHF. The CDR3 nucleotides read TGTGCCAGCAGCGCCCAAGTGGGGGGGAGCTCCTATAATTCACCCCTCCACTTT.

This clonotype was seen many times. The chain employs TRBV5-1 and TRBJ1-2; D unclear. The CDR3 has 13 residues. Germline V gives CDR1 SGHRS, CDR2 YFSETQ. The V gene lost 0 bases and the J gene lost 4 bases, with 7 bases spanning the gap. In DNA, the CDR3 is TGCGCCAGCAGCTTGGAAGTCTTCTATGGCTACACCTTC. It translates to CASSLEVFYGYTF.

The sample holds many counts of this clonotype. V is TRBV10-3 and J is TRBJ2-1; 8 nucleotides align to TRBD2. This CDR3 contains 13 residues. CDR1 ENHRY and CDR2 SYGVKD come from the germline V gene. The junction had 1 base not matched to a gene; V was cut back by 0 bases and J by 9 bases. The CDR3 nucleotides are TGTGCCATCAGTGAGTCCGGGGGGGGTGAGCAGTTCTTC. This gives the protein CAISESGGGEQFF.

This clonotype has ten or more counts. The chain links TRBV7-2 to TRBJ1-2; D possibly corresponds to TRBD1 (5 bases). The CDR3 sequence is 15 residues long. V was cut by 3 bases and J by 5 bases, with 16 bases left in between. Germline CDR1 reads SGHTA; CDR2 reads FQGNSA. In DNA, the CDR3 is TGTGCCAGCAGCTTGGCGGCAGGGAGTCTGTATGGCTACACCTTC. It translates to CASSLAAGSLYGYTF.

This clonotype was counted once. The junction departs from the called germline gene at one end, perhaps through a read error. V usage is TRBV5-1 and J usage is TRBJ1-6, with 7 bases matching TRBD1. Looked up from germline, CDR1 is SGHRS and CDR2 is YFSETQ. The CDR3 runs to 13 residues. The CDR3 spells CTSSSSGGLPLHF. For the CDR3, the DNA is TGCACCAGCAGCTCCTCAGGGGGTTTACCCCTCCACTTT.

Details on this clonotype: A clone one base away is much larger, so this may be a read error. This chain links TRBV6-2 or TRBV6-3 with TRBJ1-6; tentatively, D is TRBD1 (5 bases). The CDR3 is 13 residues long. The germline CDR1 and CDR2 sequences are MNHEY and SVGEGT. The chain's CDR3 is CASNRGPSLALNF. For the CDR3, the DNA is TGTGCCAGCAACCGGGGCCCCAGCTTGGCCCTCAACTTT.

The rearrangement joins TRBV21-1 to TRBJ1-5. TRBV21-1 is annotated as a pseudogene. The CDR3 loop spans 14 amino acids. CDR3 in amino acids: CASQFIDRPQPQHF. In nucleotides, the CDR3 is TGTGCCAGCCAATTCATCGACCGGCCCCAGCCCCAGCATTTT.

With respect to this clonotype: One base away lies a much larger clone, so this may be a sequencing read error. V and J are TRBV20-1 and TRBJ2-2; D gene ambiguous. Trimming stripped 1 base from V and 4 bases from J, with 7 bases between. CDR1 is DFQATT, CDR2 SNEGSKA, per germline (reference sequence). CDR3 length: 13 residues. In DNA form, the CDR3 reads TGCAGTGCTAGAGCCACGACCACCGGGGAGCTGTTTTTT. This codes for CSARATTTGELFF.